The subject of this entry is one T cell receptor beta chain. Its antigen remains undetermined. The record has no base qualities; no much larger clone is one base away. Including cysteine and phenylalanine, the CDR3 has 13 amino acids. Here the CDR3 DNA is all that survives: 39 bases in frame from base 1. CDR1 and CDR2 are drawn from the germline V gene: SGHRS, YFSETQ. The entry originates in a study of high-grade serous ovarian cancer treatment subgroups (dated by TCRdb to the early 2020s). Notes on the research overall: A mean of around 14,000 reads and thousands of unique TCR beta rearrangements per sample was generated by sequencing. Each patient contributed one primary tumor and two metastatic tumor samples, giving some 97 samples in total. The 30-patient cohort included around 10 patients with no residual disease after primary surgery (R0), around 10 excellent NACT responders, and around 10 poor NACT responders. The study examined TCR beta repertoires in high-grade serous ovarian cancer patients who were grouped under a laparoscopic triage algorithm by complete gross resection or by neoadjuvant chemotherapy response.

Overall study outcomes, separate from this receptor: Because bulk tumor TCR sequencing provided no spatial information, insight into HGSC tumor complexity and diversity was limited. Repertoire similarity ranging from about 0.095 to 0.8 was observed between tumors from the same patient, whereas almost no similarity was observed between different patients. TCR clonal relatedness was found to be positively correlated with neoantigen level and, by trend, with copy number variation and mutation load derived from whole-genome sequencing. TCR repertoire analyses were focused on CDR3, and CDR1 and CDR2 were not analyzed.

The tumor samples were collected prior to definitive surgery or chemotherapy. Genomic DNA was extracted by the MD Anderson Biospecimen Extraction Resource, and TCR sequencing was done by the MD Anderson Cancer Genomics Laboratory. The 100 or so tumor samples were subjected to high-throughput TCR profiling using ImmunoSEQ. Concerning the study's data processing: Repertoire diversity metrics included richness (unique productive sequences), clonality, evenness and relatedness; Bhattacharyya coefficient assessed similarity between samples. A sensitivity analysis that removed TCRs with fewer than two reads produced consistent conclusions. Here the immuneACCESS table is served through TCRdb, limited to in-frame sequences with V and J called. Missing clones are a known gap in these copies; in checked studies unresolved V genes cover under half, and the rest lacks a known reason. For V, J and clone size, that table is used; D and trimming come from the DNA. The sample table lists about 2,400 clones, around 72% of them with a count of one. The ten biggest clones cover 7% to 10% of the sample.

This chain joins TRBV5-1 to TRBJ2-5, and perhaps TRBD1 as D gene, on 6 matching bases. The J call may be incorrect, as the DNA end agrees better with TRBJ2-7. The sequencing sample was made of tumor tissue. This receptor was taken from a human donor with high-grade serous ovarian cancer. The CDR3 reads CASSPRGPYEQYF. The DNA reads as follows: TGCGCCAGCAGCCCCAGGGGTCCATACGAGCAGTACTTC.